These 23 T cell receptor beta chains originate from one sample sequenced in a study of blood T cells in healthy people across ages. Sample-barcoded 5' priming and a J-beta primer mix drove a second PCR of roughly 6 to 12 cycles. One entry per CDR3 protein results from TCRdb running MiXCR on the 5' RACE reads. The sample yields roughly 1.5 million distinct CDR3 sequences, 35% to 45% seen once. Sequenced input: blood. Receptors originate from a woman between 18 and 30 years old in good health.

This clonotype turned up a few times. The chain combines TRBV6-6 with TRBJ2-1; D not certain. The J call is uncertain, as TRBJ2-7 better fits the DNA end. The CDR3 spans 15 residues. Germline lookup yields CDR1 MNHNY and CDR2 SVGAGI (reference sequence). The CDR3 nucleotides read TGTGCCAGCAGTTATTTGTCAGGTTCCTACAATGAGCAGTACTTC. Protein product: CASSYLSGSYNEQYF.

A remark on this clonotype: At one end, the junction sequence differs from germline, possibly due to a read error. This chain uses TRBV5-1 with TRBJ2-1, with 7 bases aligning to TRBD1. CDR1 and CDR2 (germline): SGHRS, YFSETQ. The length of the CDR3 is 14 residues. The CDR3 region is CASGDRQGNKEQFF. In DNA, the CDR3 is TGCGCCAGCGGCGACCGACAGGGAAACAAGGAGCAGTTCTTC.

In this sample, this clonotype turned up a few times. This chain uses TRBV12-3 or TRBV12-4 with TRBJ1-1; TRBD1 might be the D (6 bases). Trimming removed 6 bases from V and 8 bases from J, with 19 bases in between. The CDR3 runs 14 residues. The CDR3 nucleotides are TGTGCCAGCAGCTCAGAGGGGGGGGGCCTAGAAGCTTTCTTT. Translated, it gives CASSSEGGGLEAFF.

The chain joins TRBV12-3 or TRBV12-4 to TRBJ1-2; D is uncertain. The V and J ends lost 3 bases and 4 bases respectively, with 12 bases between them. This CDR3 is 14 amino acids long. The DNA of the CDR3 is TGTGCCAGCAGTTTTGGCCGAAGGTTCTATGGCTACACCTTC. This codes for CASSFGRRFYGYTF.

This clonotype was observed a few times. The genes are TRBV4-3 and TRBJ2-3; a weak D match, TRBD1 (6 bases). This CDR3 has 17 amino acids. The V end lost 0 bases, the J end lost 0 bases, and 13 bases lay between the germline ends. Germline CDR1 is LGHNA and CDR2 is YSLEER. CDR3 nucleotide sequence: TGCGCCAGCAGCCAAGATGGGACAACCAGTAGCACAGATACGCAGTATTTT. It translates to CASSQDGTTSSTDTQYF.

The J gene is TRBJ1-4, the V gene TRBV6-1; TRBD1 might be the D (5 bases). Germline CDR1 MNHNS, CDR2 SASEGT. This CDR3 comprises 15 residues. The V gene lost 2 bases and the J gene lost 2 bases, with 9 bases spanning the gap. The CDR3 DNA is TGTGCCAGCAGTGAAAACTGGGGCACTAATGAAAAACTGTTTTTT. Protein product: CASSENWGTNEKLFF.

On this clonotype: This clone may be a read error of a much larger clone one base away. The chain combines TRBV12-3 or TRBV12-4 with TRBJ2-5; 10 positions match TRBD2. The trim removed 1 base at V and 11 bases at J, leaving 13 bases unmatched. The CDR3 is 16 residues long. In nucleotides, the CDR3 is TGTGCCAGCAGTTTAGTCCCTAGCGGGGGTAAAGATGAGCAGTACTTC. Amino acids: CASSLVPSGGKDEQYF.

This clonotype was seen a single time. V and J are TRBV27 and TRBJ2-5, with a tentative D call TRBD1 (6 bases). This CDR3 has 15 amino acids. Looked up from germline, CDR1 is MNHEY and CDR2 is SMNVEV (reference sequence). V gave up 5 bases and J gave up 2 bases, with 15 bases separating them. DNA of the CDR3: TGTGCCAGCAGTCAAACCCCAGGGGTTCAAGAGACCCAGTACTTC. Translated: CASSQTPGVQETQYF.

The chain couples TRBV4-1 to TRBJ1-1; tentative D call: TRBD1 (5 bases). Per the germline V gene, CDR1 is MGHRA and CDR2 is YSYEKL. The CDR3 extends over 12 amino acids. Trimming cost V 1 base and J 7 bases, with 7 bases left between them. CDR3 loop: CASSQGDGEAFF. The CDR3 coding sequence is TGCGCCAGCAGCCAAGGGGACGGTGAAGCTTTCTTT.

The chain uses TRBV5-5 and TRBJ2-2; possibly TRBD1 for D (5 bases). The germline V and J ends were trimmed by 0 bases and 9 bases, with 9 bases remaining between them. This CDR3 contains 13 residues. Germline CDR1 reads SGHKS; CDR2 reads YYEKEE (reference sequence). The CDR3 reads CASSLELDRELFF. The CDR3 nucleotides read TGTGCCAGCAGCTTGGAACTGGACAGGGAGCTGTTTTTT.

This clonotype was found a few times. The chain uses TRBV4-3 and TRBJ1-2; TRBD1 agrees at 8 bases. Trimming at V came to 0 bases and at J to 8 bases, leaving 5 bases not matched to a gene. From germline, CDR1 is LGHNA and CDR2 YSLEER. The CDR3 sequence is 14 residues long. CDR3 DNA: TGCGCCAGCAGCCAAGATTGGACAGGGACGGGCTACACCTTC. This gives the protein CASSQDWTGTGYTF.

Comment on this clonotype: This may arise from a read error, as a much more abundant clone is one base away. The chain is built from TRBV6-2 or TRBV6-3 and TRBJ2-7; 13 positions match TRBD2. The CDR3 is made up of 17 amino acids. Germline-derived CDR1 and CDR2 are MNHEY and SVGEGT. DNA of the CDR3: TGTGTCAGCAGTTACTCCGGGACTAGCGGGATTTACAATGAGCAGTACTTC. This gives the protein CVSSYSGTSGIYNEQYF.

This clonotype was observed a few times. The chain combines TRBV20-1 with TRBJ1-1; D remains ambiguous. This CDR3 region has 15 residues. Deletions cut 3 bases from V and 0 bases from J, with 14 bases between. The germline gives CDR1 DFQATT, CDR2 SNEGSKA (reference sequence). The CDR3 bases are TGCAGTGCTAGGCCCGTCAGATACATGAACACTGAAGCTTTCTTT. This sequence encodes CSARPVRYMNTEAFF.

In this sample, this clonotype turned up a few times. The chain has TRBV21-1 and TRBJ1-2; TRBD1 reflects the table's D call only, with no check against the DNA. TRBV21-1 is tagged as a pseudogene. The length of the CDR3 is 16 residues. The CDR3 coding sequence is TGTGCCAGCAGCCCTGCGTTTGGGGGCCCTAACTATGGCTACACCTTC. This encodes CASSPAFGGPNYGYTF.

This clonotype was detected only a few times. The rearrangement links TRBV27 to TRBJ2-7, with D maybe TRBD1 (5 bases). The germline V gene has CDR1 MNHEY and CDR2 SMNVEV (reference sequence). Trimming took off 6 bases at V and 4 bases at J, with 13 bases between the two ends. CDR3 length equals 13 residues. CDR3 protein: CASSAGLGYEQYF. As DNA, the CDR3 is TGTGCCAGCAGCGCAGGGTTGGGTTACGAGCAGTACTTC.

This rearrangement joins TRBV7-2 to TRBJ2-3, with a possible D match to TRBD1 (6 bases). Trimming pared 2 bases from V and 3 bases from J, leaving 12 bases between. The germline gives CDR1 SGHTA, CDR2 FQGNSA. The CDR3 totals 15 residues. The CDR3 DNA follows: TGTACCAGCAGCTTATCGGGACACCCTACAGATACGCAGTATTTT. Translated: CTSSLSGHPTDTQYF.

The chain is built from TRBV20-1 and TRBJ2-1; 10 nucleotides agree with TRBD2. V dropped 0 bases and J dropped 4; count of bases not matched to a gene: 6. Germline V gene data show CDR1 as DFQATT and CDR2 as SNEGSKA (reference sequence). The CDR3 contains 16 residues. CDR3 DNA: TGCAGTGCTAGAGATCCCCGACTAGCGGGTTACAATGAGCAGTTCTTC. Encoded protein: CSARDPRLAGYNEQFF.

This clonotype has only a few counts. The rearrangement links TRBV24-1 to TRBJ2-3; 12 bases line up with TRBD1. The CDR3 runs 20 residues. With V trimmed by 4 bases and J by 5 bases, 18 bases remained unmatched. Per germline, CDR1 KGHDR and CDR2 SFDVKD. In DNA form, the CDR3 reads TGTGCCACCAGTGAGGCCGGGACAGGGGGCCTACTAGGGGAGGAAGATACGCAGTATTTT. Its translation is CATSEAGTGGLLGEEDTQYF.

The chain recombines TRBV28 with TRBJ2-7; D unresolved. This CDR3 comprises 14 residues. V lost 9 bases and J 2 bases, leaving 17 bases between the germline ends. The V gene's germline CDR1 is MDHEN and CDR2 SYDVKM. For the CDR3, the DNA is TGTGCCAGTTCCCCCGTAGGTCTTACCTACGAGCAGTACTTC. Translation: CASSPVGLTYEQYF.

There are a few counts of this clonotype. The chain employs TRBV10-3 and TRBJ2-3, with D uncertain. Trimming removed 10 bases from V and 2 bases from J, with 10 bases in between. This CDR3 region has 12 residues. From germline, CDR1 is ENHRY and CDR2 SYGVKD. This CDR3 is CATTGNTDTQYF. As DNA, the CDR3 is TGTGCCACCACGGGCAACACAGATACGCAGTATTTT.

This rearrangement joins TRBV4-1 to TRBJ2-4; possible D gene TRBD1, 6 bases. Between the trimmed V and J ends, which lost 5 bases and 13 bases, there was a span of 27 bases. CDR3 size: 16 residues. Per germline, CDR1 MGHRA and CDR2 YSYEKL. In DNA form, the CDR3 reads TGCGCCAGCAGCTCGCCAGGACAGACCGCATCGGGTGAGCAGTACTTC. It is translated as CASSSPGQTASGEQYF.

This clonotype turned up a few times. The gene calls are TRBV6-5 and TRBJ1-2; D call uncertain. The V gene's germline CDR1 is MNHEY and CDR2 SVGAGI. The CDR3 consists of 13 residues. Trimming removed 6 bases at V and 3 bases at J, with 11 bases between. The CDR3 reads CASSPDIYYGYTF. DNA for the CDR3: TGTGCCAGCAGCCCCGACATCTACTATGGCTACACCTTC.

The rearrangement uses TRBV18 and TRBJ1-3; D is perhaps TRBD1 (6 bases). The germline gives CDR1 KGHSH, CDR2 LQKENI. The CDR3 covers 16 residues. Trimming pared 0 bases from V and 0 bases from J, leaving 9 bases between. The DNA of the CDR3 is TGTGCCAGCTCACCACCGTCGGGGGCCTCTGGAAACACCATATATTTT. It translates to CASSPPSGASGNTIYF.